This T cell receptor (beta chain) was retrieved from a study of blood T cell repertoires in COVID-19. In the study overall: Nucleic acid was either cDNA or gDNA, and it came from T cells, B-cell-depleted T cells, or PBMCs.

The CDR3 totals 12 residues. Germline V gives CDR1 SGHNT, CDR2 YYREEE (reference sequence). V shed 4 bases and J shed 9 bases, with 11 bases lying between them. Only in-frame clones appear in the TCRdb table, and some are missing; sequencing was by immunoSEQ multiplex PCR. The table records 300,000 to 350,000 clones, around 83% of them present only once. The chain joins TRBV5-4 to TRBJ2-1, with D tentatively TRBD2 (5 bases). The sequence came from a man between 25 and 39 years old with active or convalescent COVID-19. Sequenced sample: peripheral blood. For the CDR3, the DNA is TGTGCCAGCAGCCTACCTCGGGGTGAGCAGTTCTTC. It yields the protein CASSLPRGEQFF.